Listed below are T cell receptor beta chains from one sample, sequenced in a study of beta chain features in type 1 diabetes. Repertoires were generated with immunoSEQ multiplex PCR, while TCRdb's copy carries only in-frame clones and drops some. This sample has a few hundred thousand clones, with about 11% found just once. Material: naive CD4+ T cells from blood. These receptor sequences come from a young man with type 1 diabetes. CDR3s include the opening cysteine and the closing phenylalanine or tryptophan. The order of the fields is J gene, V gene, D gene, clone size, CDR3 DNA, CDR3 protein. A D gene is named only where the DNA matches it firmly. A row's size may be missing; if present it is once, few, many or a size class.

j_gene: TRBJ1-1; v_gene: TRBV6-5; d_gene: -; abundance: -; CDR3nt: TGTGCCAGCACCCGCGAATGGTCAGGGAACACTGAAGCTTTCTTT; CDR3aa: CASTREWSGNTEAFF
j_gene: TRBJ2-2; v_gene: TRBV18; d_gene: -; abundance: -; CDR3nt: TGTGCCAGCTCACCGGCCGCCGGGGAGCTGTTTTTT; CDR3aa: CASSPAAGELFF
j_gene: TRBJ1-2; v_gene: TRBV7-2; d_gene: TRBD1; abundance: few; CDR3nt: TGTGCCAGCACCCGACAGGGACTTGGCTACACCTTC; CDR3aa: CASTRQGLGYTF
j_gene: TRBJ2-2; v_gene: TRBV7-2; d_gene: TRBD2; abundance: few; CDR3nt: TGTGCCAGCAGCTTCCTCCGGACTAGCGGGGCCGGGGAGCTGTTTTTT; CDR3aa: CASSFLRTSGAGELFF
j_gene: TRBJ2-1; v_gene: TRBV7-2; d_gene: -; abundance: -; CDR3nt: TGTGCCAGCAGCTTACTGGGGGGAAAGCAGTTCTTC; CDR3aa: CASSLLGGKQFF
j_gene: TRBJ1-1; v_gene: TRBV2; d_gene: -; abundance: few; CDR3nt: TGTGCCAGCAGTGCCGGAGTCAACACTGAAGCTTTCTTT; CDR3aa: CASSAGVNTEAFF
j_gene: TRBJ1-1; v_gene: TRBV2; d_gene: TRBD1; abundance: -; CDR3nt: TGTGCCAGCGTCTACAGGGGTGAAGCTTTCTTT; CDR3aa: CASVYRGEAFF
j_gene: TRBJ1-2; v_gene: TRBV2; d_gene: TRBD1; abundance: -; CDR3nt: TGTGCCAGTAAGACAGGGGGCAGGTATGGCTACACCTTC; CDR3aa: CASKTGGRYGYTF
j_gene: TRBJ2-5; v_gene: TRBV5-1; d_gene: TRBD2; abundance: -; CDR3nt: TGCGCCAGCAGCTTAGGCGGGGGAGAGACCCAGTACTTC; CDR3aa: CASSLGGGETQYF
j_gene: TRBJ2-3; v_gene: TRBV28; d_gene: -; abundance: few; CDR3nt: TGTGCCAGCACCCTAGGGGGTGTTCCAGATACGCAGTATTTT; CDR3aa: CASTLGGVPDTQYF
j_gene: TRBJ1-5; v_gene: TRBV5-5; d_gene: -; abundance: few; CDR3nt: TGTGCCAGCAGCTTGTCACCGGGGCCCCAGCATTTT; CDR3aa: CASSLSPGPQHF
j_gene: TRBJ2-1; v_gene: TRBV18; d_gene: -; abundance: once; CDR3nt: TGTGCCAGCTCAGCCTCTAGGGGGAGCAATGAGCAGTTCTTC; CDR3aa: CASSASRGSNEQFF
j_gene: TRBJ1-2; v_gene: TRBV7-6; d_gene: -; abundance: few; CDR3nt: TGTGCCAGCAGCTCCTACAGGGACCCCCTTTACTATGGCTACACCTTC; CDR3aa: CASSSYRDPLYYGYTF
j_gene: TRBJ1-5; v_gene: TRBV4-2; d_gene: -; abundance: -; CDR3nt: TGTGCCAGCAGCCTTCCTGGCAGCGGCAATCAGCCCCAGCATTTT; CDR3aa: CASSLPGSGNQPQHF
j_gene: TRBJ1-5; v_gene: TRBV28; d_gene: -; abundance: -; CDR3nt: TGTGCCAGCAGTTTAGGGCCCGGGGCAGGGGATCAGCCCCAGCATTTT; CDR3aa: CASSLGPGAGDQPQHF
j_gene: TRBJ2-1; v_gene: TRBV9; d_gene: -; abundance: few; CDR3nt: TGTGCCAGCAGCACCACCGGAGCCAATGAGCAGTTCTTC; CDR3aa: CASSTTGANEQFF
j_gene: TRBJ2-3; v_gene: TRBV5-4; d_gene: TRBD1; abundance: few; CDR3nt: TGTGCCAGCAGCTTGGGGGGGACAGGCAACACAGATACGCAGTATTTT; CDR3aa: CASSLGGTGNTDTQYF
j_gene: TRBJ1-3; v_gene: TRBV4-1; d_gene: TRBD1; abundance: few; CDR3nt: TGCGCCAGCAGCCAATCGGGACAGGAGGGAAACACCATATATTTT; CDR3aa: CASSQSGQEGNTIYF
j_gene: TRBJ2-5; v_gene: TRBV9; d_gene: TRBD2; abundance: -; CDR3nt: TGTGCCAGCAGCCCGGGACTAGCGGGGAGCCAAGAGACCCAGTACTTC; CDR3aa: CASSPGLAGSQETQYF
j_gene: TRBJ2-1; v_gene: TRBV11-2; d_gene: TRBD2; abundance: -; CDR3nt: TGTGCCAGCGCAACCCTTAGCGGGGACTACAATGAGCAGTTCTTC; CDR3aa: CASATLSGDYNEQFF
j_gene: TRBJ1-2; v_gene: TRBV5-4; d_gene: -; abundance: -; CDR3nt: TGTGCCAGCAGCTTGGTCGGGGGTGAGGGCTACACCTTC; CDR3aa: CASSLVGGEGYTF
j_gene: TRBJ1-2; v_gene: TRBV19; d_gene: TRBD1; abundance: -; CDR3nt: TGTGCCAGACCCGACAGGGACCGCGGTGGCTACACCTTC; CDR3aa: CARPDRDRGGYTF
j_gene: TRBJ2-7; v_gene: TRBV9; d_gene: TRBD1; abundance: -; CDR3nt: TGTGCCAGCAGCCTCGGGACAGGAAGGGACTACGAGCAGTACTTC; CDR3aa: CASSLGTGRDYEQYF
j_gene: TRBJ2-7; v_gene: TRBV11-2; d_gene: -; abundance: few; CDR3nt: TGTGCCAGCAGCTTCAACCAGGGGTCCTACGAGCAGTACTTC; CDR3aa: CASSFNQGSYEQYF
j_gene: TRBJ1-6; v_gene: TRBV9; d_gene: -; abundance: -; CDR3nt: TGTGCCAGCAGCGTAGCGGGGAGCTCCTATAATTCACCCCTCCACTTT; CDR3aa: CASSVAGSSYNSPLHF
j_gene: TRBJ2-1; v_gene: TRBV5-4; d_gene: -; abundance: few; CDR3nt: TGTGCCAGCAGCCCGGCCGGGACTGCATCCGTCGGGGAGCAGTTCTTC; CDR3aa: CASSPAGTASVGEQFF
j_gene: TRBJ1-5; v_gene: TRBV21-1; d_gene: -; abundance: -; CDR3nt: TGTGCCAGCATCAGGCCCAATCAGCCCCAGCATTTT; CDR3aa: CASIRPNQPQHF
j_gene: TRBJ1-6; v_gene: TRBV5-4; d_gene: -; abundance: -; CDR3nt: TGTGCCAGCAGCGGGTGGGGCCCCGCGGGGACTAGTTCACCCCTCCACTTT; CDR3aa: CASSGWGPAGTSSPLHF
j_gene: TRBJ1-5; v_gene: TRBV6-1; d_gene: TRBD1; abundance: -; CDR3nt: TGTGCCAGCAGTGGGCGGGACAGCCTGAGCAATCAGCCCCAGCATTTT; CDR3aa: CASSGRDSLSNQPQHF
j_gene: TRBJ1-5; v_gene: TRBV2; d_gene: -; abundance: -; CDR3nt: TGTGCCAGCAGTGTGGGCGGGAATCAGCCCCAGCATTTT; CDR3aa: CASSVGGNQPQHF
j_gene: TRBJ2-5; v_gene: TRBV28; d_gene: TRBD1; abundance: -; CDR3nt: TGTGCCAGTAGACAGGGTGAGGAGACCCAGTACTTC; CDR3aa: CASRQGEETQYF
j_gene: TRBJ1-1; v_gene: TRBV6-5; d_gene: -; abundance: -; CDR3nt: TGTGCCAGCAGTCAGACTGGAACTGAAGCTTTCTTT; CDR3aa: CASSQTGTEAFF
j_gene: TRBJ1-6; v_gene: TRBV7-9; d_gene: -; abundance: -; CDR3nt: TGTGCCAGCAGCTTCGGTCAAAATAATTCACCCCTCCACTTT; CDR3aa: CASSFGQNNSPLHF
j_gene: TRBJ1-1; v_gene: TRBV7-2; d_gene: TRBD1; abundance: few; CDR3nt: TGTGCCAGCAGCCCAGACAGGGGAGGGACTGAAGCTTTCTTT; CDR3aa: CASSPDRGGTEAFF
j_gene: TRBJ1-1; v_gene: TRBV30; d_gene: -; abundance: few; CDR3nt: TGTGCCTGGAGATCAGACTGGGAGGGCTCTGAAGCTTTCTTT; CDR3aa: CAWRSDWEGSEAFF
j_gene: TRBJ2-7; v_gene: TRBV7-2; d_gene: TRBD2; abundance: -; CDR3nt: TGTGCCAGCAGCCGCGTTTTAGTGGGAGGGGCCTACGAGCAGTACTTC; CDR3aa: CASSRVLVGGAYEQYF
j_gene: TRBJ2-7; v_gene: TRBV6-6; d_gene: -; abundance: -; CDR3nt: TGTGCCAGCAAACTCCCTGGACAGCGGCGCGACGAGCAGTACTTC; CDR3aa: CASKLPGQRRDEQYF
j_gene: TRBJ1-5; v_gene: TRBV6-1; d_gene: -; abundance: few; CDR3nt: TGTGCCAGCAGTGAAGCCAGGTATCAGCCCCAGCATTTT; CDR3aa: CASSEARYQPQHF
j_gene: TRBJ1-1; v_gene: TRBV28; d_gene: -; abundance: once; CDR3nt: TGTGCCAGCAGTTTAGGAGGGGCGGGAGATACTGAAGCTTTCTTT; CDR3aa: CASSLGGAGDTEAFF
j_gene: TRBJ1-2; v_gene: TRBV18; d_gene: -; abundance: -; CDR3nt: TGTGCCAGCTCACAGGGGGTCCTTAACTATGGCTACACCTTC; CDR3aa: CASSQGVLNYGYTF
j_gene: TRBJ2-2; v_gene: TRBV15; d_gene: -; abundance: few; CDR3nt: TGTGCCACCAGCACCCGGAGAGTTACCGGGGAGCTGTTTTTT; CDR3aa: CATSTRRVTGELFF
j_gene: TRBJ2-1; v_gene: TRBV5-4; d_gene: -; abundance: -; CDR3nt: TGTGCCAGCAGCACCAGTAAGAGGGCAGGGGGGTACAATGAGCAGTTCTTC; CDR3aa: CASSTSKRAGGYNEQFF
j_gene: TRBJ2-7; v_gene: TRBV14; d_gene: -; abundance: few; CDR3nt: TGTGCCAGCAGCCAAGAATACAGGGCCTCCTACGAGCAGTACTTC; CDR3aa: CASSQEYRASYEQYF
j_gene: TRBJ1-1; v_gene: TRBV5-1; d_gene: -; abundance: -; CDR3nt: TGCGCCAGCAGCTTGGAGTCGGGCGGGGCGCGCACTGAAGCTTTCTTT; CDR3aa: CASSLESGGARTEAFF
j_gene: TRBJ2-7; v_gene: TRBV6-5; d_gene: -; abundance: -; CDR3nt: TGTGCCAGCAGTTTTGGGGGGGCAAGTATAGGCGAGCAGTACTTC; CDR3aa: CASSFGGASIGEQYF
j_gene: TRBJ2-7; v_gene: TRBV19; d_gene: -; abundance: -; CDR3nt: TGTGCCAGTAGTGTAAGCGGATCCTACGAGCAGTACTTC; CDR3aa: CASSVSGSYEQYF
j_gene: TRBJ2-7; v_gene: TRBV10-2; d_gene: -; abundance: few; CDR3nt: TGCGCCAGCAGACAGGGGGGGGTTTACGAGCAGTACTTC; CDR3aa: CASRQGGVYEQYF
j_gene: TRBJ1-2; v_gene: TRBV28; d_gene: -; abundance: -; CDR3nt: TGTGCCAGCAGTCCGACAGCCTATGGCTACACCTTC; CDR3aa: CASSPTAYGYTF
j_gene: TRBJ1-1; v_gene: TRBV28; d_gene: -; abundance: -; CDR3nt: TGTGCCAGCAGAACTAGTAGGGAAGCTTTCTTT; CDR3aa: CASRTSREAFF
j_gene: TRBJ2-5; v_gene: TRBV4-1; d_gene: -; abundance: -; CDR3nt: TGCGCCAGCAGCCAAGAGACTTCCCAAGAGACCCAGTACTTC; CDR3aa: CASSQETSQETQYF
j_gene: TRBJ2-5; v_gene: TRBV6-5; d_gene: TRBD1; abundance: -; CDR3nt: TGTGCCAGCAGTTTCCTACCGGGACAGGGCACCGGGGCCCAGTACTTC; CDR3aa: CASSFLPGQGTGAQYF
j_gene: TRBJ2-1; v_gene: TRBV2; d_gene: TRBD1; abundance: -; CDR3nt: TGTGCCAGCAGCGAAGGAGGGACAGGGGGCCTTGGGTCCTACAATGAGCAGTTCTTC; CDR3aa: CASSEGGTGGLGSYNEQFF
j_gene: TRBJ2-4; v_gene: TRBV30; d_gene: -; abundance: -; CDR3nt: TGTGCTTGCCTCGGGGTAGCCAAAAACATTCAGTACTTC; CDR3aa: CACLGVAKNIQYF